The sequence of this T cell receptor beta chain was determined in a study of PD-1 blockade in classical Hodgkin lymphoma. Study at large: The patients were dosed with nivolumab 3 mg/kg, infused intravenously every 2 weeks.

Repertoires were generated with immunoSEQ multiplex PCR, while TCRdb's copy carries only in-frame clones and drops some. The table records fewer than 55,000 clones, roughly 90% of them present only once. Study-level points and caveats: Complete responders started with a diversity level that resembled newly diagnosed patients at baseline. The study reported lower baseline TCR diversity in newly diagnosed patients than in healthy donors. Sources of repertoire differences remain undefined, possibly disease activity or prior therapy.

Trimming pared 4 bases from V and 0 bases from J, leaving 8 bases between. The germline gives CDR1 SGHTS, CDR2 YDEGEE. CDR3 size: 14 residues. Each and every patient relapsed after autologous stem cell transplantation, and patients got differing brentuximab vedotin exposure. Worth noting for this clone: Its matching antigen is unknown.

The chain carries TRBV5-8 and TRBJ1-5; TRBD1 is a possible D gene (5 bases). Sequenced here: peripheral blood mononuclear cells (PBMCs), sampled at baseline. This clonotype was obtained from a human donor with classical Hodgkin lymphoma. The CDR3 DNA reads TGTGCCAGCAGCCCCGGGGGTAGCAATCAGCCCCAGCATTTT. It yields the protein CASSPGGSNQPQHF.